This T cell receptor (beta chain) was documented in a study of naive and memory T cell subsets. The library had UMIs added by 3' ligation of an oligonucleotide to TCR cDNA. Input was about 1 to 1,100 ng of DNase-treated total RNA without cell sorting. Four PCR rounds used nested alpha and beta constant region primers plus the SP2 primer. For blood and skin samples, reverse transcription used TCR alpha and beta constant primers. TCRdb independently ran MiXCR on the UMI-ligation and nested PCR reads; one entry per CDR3 protein. The sample yields tens of thousands of distinct CDR3 sequences, 5.2% seen once. Study-level points and caveats: TCR transcript changes with activation or differentiation may affect this RNA method.

This clonotype is categorized as medium-sized. The target antigen is unknown. The sequenced sample consisted of blood. The receptor's source is an adult in good health.

Here the CDR3 reads CASSYSRSPGQGNQPQHF. The CDR3 region has the DNA TGTGCCAGCAGTTACTCGAGGTCGCCGGGACAGGGGAATCAGCCCCAGCATTTT. The gene calls are TRBV6-2 or TRBV6-3 and TRBJ1-5; 10 positions agree with TRBD1. CDR3 length: 18 residues. The germline V gene has CDR1 MNHEY and CDR2 SVGEGT. The junction had 9 bases not matched to a gene; V was cut back by 0 bases and J by 4 bases.